The subject of this entry is one TCR beta chain. This entry belongs to a study of T-cell reconstitution after alpha-beta-depleted transplantation in children. The germline V gene encodes CDR1 GTSNPN and CDR2 SVGIG (reference sequence). The CDR3 has 14 amino acids. V was pared by 3 bases and J by 7 bases, with 16 bases between. Preparation of the TCRbeta library used unique molecular identifiers. TCRdb re-called the PCR reads through MiXCR, storing one row per CDR3 protein. The repertoire holds hundreds of thousands of distinct CDR3 sequences, with approximately 15% as singletons. This TCR derives from a human donor who donated a stem cell graft to a child with acute myeloid leukemia. Material: PBMCs from the stem cell graft donor, obtained from the stem cell graft. V gene TRBV30 combines with J gene TRBJ1-5; maybe TRBD1 (5 bases). Written as DNA, the CDR3 is TGTGCCTGGAGGAGGGAGGGACCGGGACAGCCCCAGCATTTT. Translated: CAWRREGPGQPQHF.